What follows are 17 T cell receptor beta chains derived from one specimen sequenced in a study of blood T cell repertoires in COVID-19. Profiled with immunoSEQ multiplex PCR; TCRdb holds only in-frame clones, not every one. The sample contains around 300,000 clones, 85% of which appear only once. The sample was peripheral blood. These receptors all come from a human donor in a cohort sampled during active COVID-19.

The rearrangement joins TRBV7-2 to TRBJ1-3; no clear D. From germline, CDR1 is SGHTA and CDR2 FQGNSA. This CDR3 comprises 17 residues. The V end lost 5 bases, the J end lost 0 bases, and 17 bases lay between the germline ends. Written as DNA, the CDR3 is TGTGCCAGCAGCGAGATGCCGGGTTTGACCTCTGGAAACACCATATATTTT. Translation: CASSEMPGLTSGNTIYF.

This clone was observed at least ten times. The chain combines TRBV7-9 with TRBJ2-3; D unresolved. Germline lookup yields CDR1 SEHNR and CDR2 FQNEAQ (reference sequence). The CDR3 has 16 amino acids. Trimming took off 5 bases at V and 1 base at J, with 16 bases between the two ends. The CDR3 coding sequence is TGTGCCAGCAGCCCCCCCCGAAATTCGGGCACAGATACGCAGTATTTT. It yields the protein CASSPPRNSGTDTQYF.

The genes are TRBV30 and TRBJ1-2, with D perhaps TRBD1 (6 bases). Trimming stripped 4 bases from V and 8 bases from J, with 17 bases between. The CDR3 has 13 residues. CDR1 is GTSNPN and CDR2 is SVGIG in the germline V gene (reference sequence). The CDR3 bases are TGTGCCTGGATTATCCAGGGGAGAGGCGGCTACACCTTC. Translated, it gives CAWIIQGRGGYTF.

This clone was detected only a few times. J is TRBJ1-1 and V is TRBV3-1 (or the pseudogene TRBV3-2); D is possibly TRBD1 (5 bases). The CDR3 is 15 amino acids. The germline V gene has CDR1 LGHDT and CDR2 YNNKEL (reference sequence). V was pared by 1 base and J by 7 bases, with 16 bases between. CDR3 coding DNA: TGTGCCAGCAGCCAAGCTCTAACTAGGGGAGGTGAAGCTTTCTTT. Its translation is CASSQALTRGGEAFF.

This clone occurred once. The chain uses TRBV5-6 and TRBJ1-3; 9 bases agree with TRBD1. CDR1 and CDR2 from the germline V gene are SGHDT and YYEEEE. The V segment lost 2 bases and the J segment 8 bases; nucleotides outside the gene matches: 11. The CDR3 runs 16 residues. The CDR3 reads CASSLLTGTGSDTIYF. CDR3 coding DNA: TGTGCCAGCAGCTTACTGACCGGGACAGGGAGCGACACCATATATTTT. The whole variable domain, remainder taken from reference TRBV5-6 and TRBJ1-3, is DAGVTQSPTHLIKTRGQQVTLRCSPKSGHDTVSWYQQALGQGPQFIFQYYEEEERQRGNFPDRFSGHQFPNYSSELNVNALLLGDSALYLCASSLLTGTGSDTIYFGEGSWLTVV.

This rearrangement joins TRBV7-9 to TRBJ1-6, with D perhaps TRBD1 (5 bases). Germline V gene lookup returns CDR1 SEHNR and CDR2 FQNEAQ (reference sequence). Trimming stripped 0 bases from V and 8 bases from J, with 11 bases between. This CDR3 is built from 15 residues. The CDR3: CASSLAGGGDSPLHF. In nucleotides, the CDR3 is TGTGCCAGCAGCTTAGCTGGGGGAGGCGATTCACCCCTCCACTTT.

For the CDR3, the DNA is TGTGCCAGCAGCGTTAGCGGGAGTCCCTACAATGAGCAGTTCTTC. This sequence encodes CASSVSGSPYNEQFF. The chain joins TRBV9 to TRBJ2-1; 9 positions match TRBD2. Germline-derived CDR1 and CDR2 are SGDLS and YYNGEE. V was pared by 2 bases and J by 2 bases, with 2 bases of the junction left unmatched. The CDR3 covers 15 residues.

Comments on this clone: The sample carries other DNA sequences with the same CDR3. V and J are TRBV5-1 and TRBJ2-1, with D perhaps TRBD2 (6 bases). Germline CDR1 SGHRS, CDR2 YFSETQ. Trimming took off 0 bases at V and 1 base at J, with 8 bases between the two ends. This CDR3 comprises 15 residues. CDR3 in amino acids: CASSLDGGSYNEQFF. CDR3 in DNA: TGCGCCAGCAGCTTGGACGGAGGGTCCTACAATGAGCAGTTCTTC.

In DNA form, the CDR3 reads TGTGCCAGCAGCCAACGTCACAGGGGGATGGCTAATGAAAAACTGTTTTTT. Its protein product is CASSQRHRGMANEKLFF. This chain connects TRBV3-1 (or the pseudogene TRBV3-2) to TRBJ1-4, with TRBD1 matching over 8 bases. Trimming at V came to 2 bases and at J to 3 bases, leaving 8 bases not matched to a gene. CDR3 size: 17 residues. In germline, CDR1 is LGHDT, CDR2 YNNKEL (reference sequence).

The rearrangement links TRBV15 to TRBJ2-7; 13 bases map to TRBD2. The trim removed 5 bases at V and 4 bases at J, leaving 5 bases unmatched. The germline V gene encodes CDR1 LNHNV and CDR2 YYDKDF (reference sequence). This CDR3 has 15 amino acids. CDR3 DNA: TGTGCCACCAGCCCCACTAGCGGGAGGGGGTACGAGCAGTACTTC. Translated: CATSPTSGRGYEQYF.

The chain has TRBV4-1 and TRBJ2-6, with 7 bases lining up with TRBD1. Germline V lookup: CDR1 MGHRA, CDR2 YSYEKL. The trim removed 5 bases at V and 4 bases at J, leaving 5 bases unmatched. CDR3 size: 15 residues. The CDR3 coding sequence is TGCGCCAGCAGCGCCACAGGGGCCGGGGCCAACGTCCTGACTTTC. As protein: CASSATGAGANVLTF.

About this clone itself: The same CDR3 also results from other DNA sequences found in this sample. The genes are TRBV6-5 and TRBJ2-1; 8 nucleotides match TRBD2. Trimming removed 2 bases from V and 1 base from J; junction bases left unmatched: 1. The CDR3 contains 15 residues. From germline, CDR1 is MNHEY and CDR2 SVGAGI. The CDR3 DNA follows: TGTGCCAGCAGTTACCGCGGGAGGTCCTACAATGAGCAGTTCTTC. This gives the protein CASSYRGRSYNEQFF.

The CDR3 sequence is CATSDGGSPQIAQYF. In DNA, the CDR3 is TGTGCCACCAGTGATGGCGGGAGCCCCCAGATAGCGCAGTATTTT. This sequence joins TRBV24-1 and TRBJ2-3; 7 bases agree with TRBD2. CDR3 size: 15 residues. The V gene end was trimmed by 3 bases and the J gene end by 10 bases; junction bases not matched to a gene: 12. CDR1 and CDR2 (germline): KGHDR, SFDVKD.

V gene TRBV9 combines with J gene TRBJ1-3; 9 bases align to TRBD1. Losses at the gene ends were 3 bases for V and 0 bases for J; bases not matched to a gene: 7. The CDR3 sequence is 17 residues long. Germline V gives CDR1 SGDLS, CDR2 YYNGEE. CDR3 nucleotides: TGTGCCAGCAGCGGAGGGGACAGGGTCCTCTCTGGAAACACCATATATTTT. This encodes CASSGGDRVLSGNTIYF.

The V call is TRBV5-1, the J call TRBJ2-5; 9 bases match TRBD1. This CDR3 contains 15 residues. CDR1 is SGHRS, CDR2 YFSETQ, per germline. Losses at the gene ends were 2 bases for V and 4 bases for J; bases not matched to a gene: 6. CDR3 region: CASSFLPDRGETQYF. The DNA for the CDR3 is TGCGCCAGCAGCTTTCTGCCGGACAGGGGAGAGACCCAGTACTTC.

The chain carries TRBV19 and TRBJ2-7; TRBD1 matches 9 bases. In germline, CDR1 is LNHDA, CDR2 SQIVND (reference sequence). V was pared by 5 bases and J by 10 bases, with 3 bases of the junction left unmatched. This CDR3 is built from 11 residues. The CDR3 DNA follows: TGTGCCAGTAGTGGGACAGGGCTACAGTACTTC. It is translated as CASSGTGLQYF.

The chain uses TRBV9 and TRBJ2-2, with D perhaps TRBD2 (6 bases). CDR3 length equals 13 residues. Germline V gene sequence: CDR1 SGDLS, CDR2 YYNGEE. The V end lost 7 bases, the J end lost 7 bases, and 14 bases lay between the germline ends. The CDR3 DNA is TGTGCCAGCGCGACGGGAGTTATCGGGGAGCTGTTTTTT. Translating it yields CASATGVIGELFF.